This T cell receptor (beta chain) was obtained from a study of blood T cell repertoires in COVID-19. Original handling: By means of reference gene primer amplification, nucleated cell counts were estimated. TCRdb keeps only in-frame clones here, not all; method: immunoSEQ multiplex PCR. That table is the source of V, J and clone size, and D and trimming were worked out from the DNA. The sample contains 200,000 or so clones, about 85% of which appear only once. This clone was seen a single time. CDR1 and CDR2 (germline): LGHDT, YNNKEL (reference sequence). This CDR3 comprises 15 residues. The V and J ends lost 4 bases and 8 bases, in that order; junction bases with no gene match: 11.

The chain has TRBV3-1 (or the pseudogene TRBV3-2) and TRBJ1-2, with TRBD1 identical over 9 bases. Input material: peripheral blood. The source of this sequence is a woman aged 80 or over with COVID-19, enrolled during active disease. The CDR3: CASSPRSQGAQGYTF. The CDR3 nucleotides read TGTGCCAGCAGCCCAAGGTCACAGGGGGCGCAAGGCTACACCTTC.